This section outlines one T cell receptor beta chain sequence together with its context. Antigen: not known. One base away lies a much larger clone, so this may be a sequencing read error. The CDR3 sequence is 16 residues long. The J segment lost 7 bases and the V segment lost 2 bases, leaving 12 bases of the junction unmatched. Germline CDR1 is SGHTA and CDR2 is FQGNSA. Through Arm-PCR of CDR3 regions and iRepertoire HTBI primers, TCR beta libraries were built. TCRdb reprocessed the multiplex PCR reads with MiXCR, giving one entry per CDR3 protein. Of hundreds of thousands of distinct CDR3 sequences listed, 15% to 20% are singletons. The source of the sample is a study of regulatory T cells in long-lasting Graves disease. Stated time point: newly diagnosed GD, antithyroid drugs for less than 3 months. From RNA extracted from PBMCs, the TCR library was made. Study results and limitations: Those with persistent Graves' had less TCR diversity than newly diagnosed patients.

The sample was also linked to a second study, of T cells in Graves' hyperthyroidism and ophthalmopathy.

This receptor was taken from a woman aged 35-65 years with Graves disease. This specimen consisted of peripheral blood mononuclear cells (PBMCs), obtained at new diagnosis, from a patient treated with antithyroid drugs. The chain employs TRBV7-2 and TRBJ2-7; the match to TRBD2 covers 9 bases. This CDR3 reads CASSLFGGGAHNEQYF. CDR3 nucleotide sequence: TGTGCCAGCAGCTTATTTGGCGGGGGGGCCCACAATGAGCAGTACTTC.